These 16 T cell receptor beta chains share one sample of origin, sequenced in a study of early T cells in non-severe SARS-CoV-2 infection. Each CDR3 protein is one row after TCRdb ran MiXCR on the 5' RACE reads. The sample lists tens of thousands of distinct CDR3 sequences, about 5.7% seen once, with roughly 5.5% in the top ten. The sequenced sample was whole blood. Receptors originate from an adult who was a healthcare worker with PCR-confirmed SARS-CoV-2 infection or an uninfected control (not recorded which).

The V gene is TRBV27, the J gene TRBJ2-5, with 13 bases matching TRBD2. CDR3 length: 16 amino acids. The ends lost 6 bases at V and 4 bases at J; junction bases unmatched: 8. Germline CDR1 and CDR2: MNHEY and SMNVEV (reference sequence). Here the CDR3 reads CASRVLAGGPLETQYF. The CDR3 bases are TGTGCCAGCAGGGTACTAGCGGGAGGGCCCTTAGAGACCCAGTACTTC.

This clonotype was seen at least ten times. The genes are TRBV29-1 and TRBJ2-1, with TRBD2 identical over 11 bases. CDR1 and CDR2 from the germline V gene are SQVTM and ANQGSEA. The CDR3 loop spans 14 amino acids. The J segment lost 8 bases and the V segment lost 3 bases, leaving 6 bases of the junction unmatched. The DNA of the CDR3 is TGCAGCGTTGAGAGGCTAGCGGGAGGAGATGAGCAGTTCTTC. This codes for CSVERLAGGDEQFF.

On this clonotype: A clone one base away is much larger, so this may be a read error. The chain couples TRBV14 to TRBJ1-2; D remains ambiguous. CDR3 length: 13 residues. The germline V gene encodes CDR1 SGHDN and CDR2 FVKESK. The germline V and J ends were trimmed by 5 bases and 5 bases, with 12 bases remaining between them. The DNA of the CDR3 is TGTGCCAGCAGCTGTGGTTCAAGTTATGGCTACACCTTC. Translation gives CASSCGSSYGYTF.

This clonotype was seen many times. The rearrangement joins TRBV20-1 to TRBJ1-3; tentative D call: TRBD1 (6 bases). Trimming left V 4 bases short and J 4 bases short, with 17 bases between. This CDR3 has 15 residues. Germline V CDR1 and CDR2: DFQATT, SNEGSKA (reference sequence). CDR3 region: CSANSGVLSGNTIYF. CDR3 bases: TGCAGTGCTAACTCAGGGGTTCTGAGCGGAAACACCATATATTTT.

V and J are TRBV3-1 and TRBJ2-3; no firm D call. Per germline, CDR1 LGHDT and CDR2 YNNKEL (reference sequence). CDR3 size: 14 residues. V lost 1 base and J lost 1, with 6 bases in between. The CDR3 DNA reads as TGTGCCAGCAGCCAAGTGCAGCGCACAGATACGCAGTATTTT. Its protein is CASSQVQRTDTQYF.

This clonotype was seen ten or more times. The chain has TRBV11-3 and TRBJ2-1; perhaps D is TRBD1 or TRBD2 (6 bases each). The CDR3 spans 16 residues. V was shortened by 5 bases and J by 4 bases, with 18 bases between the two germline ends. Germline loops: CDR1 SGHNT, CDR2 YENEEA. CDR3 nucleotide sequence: TGTGCCAGCAGCCCGTACGAACGGGGGCCGTACAATGAGCAGTTCTTC. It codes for CASSPYERGPYNEQFF.

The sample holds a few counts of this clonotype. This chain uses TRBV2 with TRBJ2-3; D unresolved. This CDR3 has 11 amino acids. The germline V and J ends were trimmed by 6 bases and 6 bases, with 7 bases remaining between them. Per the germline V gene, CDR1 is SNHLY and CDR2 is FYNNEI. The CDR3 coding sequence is TGTGCCAGCAGACCGAGGGATACGCAGTATTTT. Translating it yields CASRPRDTQYF.

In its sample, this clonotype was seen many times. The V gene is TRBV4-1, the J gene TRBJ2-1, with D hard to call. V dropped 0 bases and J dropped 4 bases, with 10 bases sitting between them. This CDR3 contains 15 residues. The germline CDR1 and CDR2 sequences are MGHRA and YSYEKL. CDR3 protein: CASSQEVSAYNEQFF. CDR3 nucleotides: TGCGCCAGCAGCCAAGAAGTGTCGGCGTACAATGAGCAGTTCTTC.

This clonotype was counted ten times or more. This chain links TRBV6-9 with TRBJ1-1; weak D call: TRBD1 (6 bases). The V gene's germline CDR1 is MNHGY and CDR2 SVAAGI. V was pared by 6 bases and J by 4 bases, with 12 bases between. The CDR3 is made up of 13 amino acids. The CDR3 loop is CASRRTVSTEAFF. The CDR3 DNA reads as TGTGCCAGCAGAAGGACAGTAAGCACTGAAGCTTTCTTT.

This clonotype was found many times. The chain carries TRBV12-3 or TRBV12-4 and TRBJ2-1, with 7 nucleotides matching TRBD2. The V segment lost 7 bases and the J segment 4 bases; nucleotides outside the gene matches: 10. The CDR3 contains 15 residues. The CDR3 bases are TGTGCCAGCACCAAAGTCGGGAGGTCTTACAATGAGCAGTTCTTC. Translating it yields CASTKVGRSYNEQFF.

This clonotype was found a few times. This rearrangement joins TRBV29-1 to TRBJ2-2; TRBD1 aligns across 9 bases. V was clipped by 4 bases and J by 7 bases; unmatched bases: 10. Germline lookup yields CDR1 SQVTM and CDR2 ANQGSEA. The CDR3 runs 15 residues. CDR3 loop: CSVAPTGGVDGELFF. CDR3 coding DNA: TGCAGCGTTGCCCCGACAGGGGGGGTTGACGGGGAGCTGTTTTTT.

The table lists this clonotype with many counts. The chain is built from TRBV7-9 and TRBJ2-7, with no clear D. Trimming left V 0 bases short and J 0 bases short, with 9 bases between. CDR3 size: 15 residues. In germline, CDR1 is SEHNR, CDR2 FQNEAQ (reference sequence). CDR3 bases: TGTGCCAGCAGCTTAGCTTCCGTTAACTCCTACGAGCAGTACGTC. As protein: CASSLASVNSYEQYV.

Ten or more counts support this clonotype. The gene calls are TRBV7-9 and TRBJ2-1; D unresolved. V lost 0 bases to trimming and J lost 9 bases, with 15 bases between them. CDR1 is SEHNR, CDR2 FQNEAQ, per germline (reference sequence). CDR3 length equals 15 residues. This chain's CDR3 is CASSLATETIPEQFF. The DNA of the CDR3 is TGTGCCAGCAGCTTAGCGACGGAGACCATACCTGAGCAGTTCTTC.

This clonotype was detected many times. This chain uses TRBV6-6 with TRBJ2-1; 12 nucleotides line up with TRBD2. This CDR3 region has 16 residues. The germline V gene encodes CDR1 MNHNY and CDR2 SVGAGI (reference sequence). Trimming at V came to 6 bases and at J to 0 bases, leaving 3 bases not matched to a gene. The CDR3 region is CASSPTSGSSYNEQFF. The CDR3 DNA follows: TGTGCCAGCAGCCCGACTAGCGGGAGCTCCTACAATGAGCAGTTCTTC.

The CDR3 sequence is CASSLVQGLAKNIQYF. CDR3 in DNA: TGCGCCAGCAGCTTGGTACAGGGGCTAGCCAAAAACATTCAGTACTTC. The J gene is TRBJ2-4, the V gene TRBV5-1; the match to TRBD1 covers 7 bases. CDR3 length: 16 amino acids. The V gene end was trimmed by 0 bases and the J gene end by 0 bases; junction bases not matched to a gene: 3. The germline V gene has CDR1 SGHRS and CDR2 YFSETQ.

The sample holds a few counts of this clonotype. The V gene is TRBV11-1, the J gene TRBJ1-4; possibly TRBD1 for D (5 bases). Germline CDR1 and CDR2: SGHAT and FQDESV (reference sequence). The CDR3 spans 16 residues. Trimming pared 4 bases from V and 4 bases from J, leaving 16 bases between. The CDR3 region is CASSSRDRRFNEKLFF. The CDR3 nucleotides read TGTGCCAGCAGCTCGAGGGACCGCCGATTTAATGAAAAACTGTTTTTT. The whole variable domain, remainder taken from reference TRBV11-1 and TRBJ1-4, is EAEVAQSPRYKITEKSQAVAFWCDPISGHATLYWYRQILGQGPELLVQFQDESVVDDSQLPKDRFSAERLKGVDSTLKIQPAELGDSAMYLCASSSRDRRFNEKLFFGSGTQLSVL.